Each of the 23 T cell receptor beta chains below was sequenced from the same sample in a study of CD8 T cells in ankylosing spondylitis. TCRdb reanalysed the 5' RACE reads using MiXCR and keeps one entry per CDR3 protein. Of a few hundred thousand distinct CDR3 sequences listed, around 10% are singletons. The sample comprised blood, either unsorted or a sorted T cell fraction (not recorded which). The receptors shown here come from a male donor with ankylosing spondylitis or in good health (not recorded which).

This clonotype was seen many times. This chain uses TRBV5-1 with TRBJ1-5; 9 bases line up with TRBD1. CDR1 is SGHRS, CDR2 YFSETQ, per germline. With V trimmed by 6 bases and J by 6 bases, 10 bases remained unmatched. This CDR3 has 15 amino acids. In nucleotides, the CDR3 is TGCGCCAGCACCCGGACAGGGGAGTTCGGTCAGCCCCAGCATTTT. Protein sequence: CASTRTGEFGQPQHF. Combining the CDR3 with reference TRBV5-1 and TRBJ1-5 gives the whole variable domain KAGVTQTPRYLIKTRGQQVTLSCSPISGHRSVSWYQQTPGQGLQFLFEYFSETQRNKGNFPGRFSGRQFSNSRSEMNVSTLELGDSALYLCASTRTGEFGQPQHFGDGTRLSIL.

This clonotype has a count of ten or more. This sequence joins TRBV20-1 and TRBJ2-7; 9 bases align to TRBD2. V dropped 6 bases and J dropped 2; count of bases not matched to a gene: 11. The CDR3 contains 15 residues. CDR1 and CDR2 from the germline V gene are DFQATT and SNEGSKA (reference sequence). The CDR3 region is CSAPEDSGSAYEQYF. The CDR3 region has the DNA TGCAGTGCCCCGGAGGATAGCGGGAGTGCCTACGAGCAGTACTTC.

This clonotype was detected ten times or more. CDR3 protein: CASSLDPSRRTEAFF. CDR3 DNA: TGTGCCAGCAGTTTAGACCCTAGCCGGAGAACTGAAGCTTTCTTT. This rearrangement joins TRBV28 to TRBJ1-1; D not resolved. The V gene lost 2 bases and the J gene lost 5 bases, with 15 bases spanning the gap. CDR1 and CDR2 from the germline V gene are MDHEN and SYDVKM. The CDR3 covers 15 residues. The full variable domain, rest sourced from reference TRBV28 and TRBJ1-1, is DVKVTQSSRYLVKRTGEKVFLECVQDMDHENMFWYRQDPGLGLRLIYFSYDVKMKEKGDIPEGYSVSREKKERFSLILESASTNQTSMYLCASSLDPSRRTEAFFGQGTRLTVV.

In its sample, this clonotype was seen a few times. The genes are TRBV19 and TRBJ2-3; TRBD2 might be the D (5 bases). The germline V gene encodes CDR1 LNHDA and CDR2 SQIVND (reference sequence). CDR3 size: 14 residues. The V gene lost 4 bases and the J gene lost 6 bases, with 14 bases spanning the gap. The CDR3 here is CASSTSGYADTQYF. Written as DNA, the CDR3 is TGTGCCAGTAGTACCTCGGGGTATGCCGATACGCAGTATTTT.

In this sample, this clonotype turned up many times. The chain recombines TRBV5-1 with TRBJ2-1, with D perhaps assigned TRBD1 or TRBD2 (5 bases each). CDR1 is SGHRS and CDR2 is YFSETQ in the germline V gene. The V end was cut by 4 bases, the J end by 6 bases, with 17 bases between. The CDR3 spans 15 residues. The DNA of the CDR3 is TGCGCCAGCAGCCGGCCGGGGCTGGAGGTCAATGAGCAGTTCTTC. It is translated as CASSRPGLEVNEQFF. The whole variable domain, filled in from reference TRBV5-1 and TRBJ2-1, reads KAGVTQTPRYLIKTRGQQVTLSCSPISGHRSVSWYQQTPGQGLQFLFEYFSETQRNKGNFPGRFSGRQFSNSRSEMNVSTLELGDSALYLCASSRPGLEVNEQFFGPGTRLTVL.

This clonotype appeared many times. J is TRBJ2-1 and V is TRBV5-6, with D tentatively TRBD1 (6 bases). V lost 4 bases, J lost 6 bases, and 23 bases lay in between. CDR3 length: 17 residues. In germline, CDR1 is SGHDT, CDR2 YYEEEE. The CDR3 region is CASSGEKGDLWGNEQFF. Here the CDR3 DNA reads TGTGCCAGCAGCGGTGAGAAGGGGGATTTATGGGGCAATGAGCAGTTCTTC.

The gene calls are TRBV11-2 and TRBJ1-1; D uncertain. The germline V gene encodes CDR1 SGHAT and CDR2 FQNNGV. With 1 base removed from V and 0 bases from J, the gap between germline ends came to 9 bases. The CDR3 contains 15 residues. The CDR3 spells CASSLGTALNTEAFF. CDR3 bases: TGTGCCAGCAGCTTAGGGACGGCCCTGAACACTGAAGCTTTCTTT.

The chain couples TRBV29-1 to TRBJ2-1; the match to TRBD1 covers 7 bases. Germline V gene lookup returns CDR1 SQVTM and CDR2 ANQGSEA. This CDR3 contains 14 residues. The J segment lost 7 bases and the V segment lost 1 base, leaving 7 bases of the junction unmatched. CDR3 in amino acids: CSVEGWDRTNEQFF. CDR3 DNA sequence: TGCAGCGTTGAAGGTTGGGACAGAACGAATGAGCAGTTCTTC.

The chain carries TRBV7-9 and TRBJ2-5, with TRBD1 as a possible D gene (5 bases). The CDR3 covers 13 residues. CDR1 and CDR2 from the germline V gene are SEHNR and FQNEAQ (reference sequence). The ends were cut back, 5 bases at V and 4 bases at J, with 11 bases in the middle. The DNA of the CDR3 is TGTGCCAGCAGCCAGGGTAACCCAGAGACCCAGTACTTC. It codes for CASSQGNPETQYF.

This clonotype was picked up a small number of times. This CDR3 is CASTDLGGGLVGSTDTQYF. The CDR3 region has the DNA TGTGCCAGCACCGACCTCGGCGGTGGACTAGTCGGATCGACAGATACGCAGTATTTT. V gene TRBV7-8 combines with J gene TRBJ2-3, with TRBD2 matching over 7 bases. CDR3 size: 19 residues. With 7 bases clipped from V and 3 bases from J, the junction kept 22 bases outside the gene matches. Germline-derived CDR1 and CDR2 are SGHVS and FQNEAQ.

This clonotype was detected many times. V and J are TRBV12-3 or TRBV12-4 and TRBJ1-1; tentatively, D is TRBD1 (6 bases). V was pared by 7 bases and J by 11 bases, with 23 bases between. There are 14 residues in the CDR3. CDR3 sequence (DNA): TGTGCCAGCACCCTCCCGGGGCGAGGGGGGACCGCTTTCTTT. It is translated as CASTLPGRGGTAFF.

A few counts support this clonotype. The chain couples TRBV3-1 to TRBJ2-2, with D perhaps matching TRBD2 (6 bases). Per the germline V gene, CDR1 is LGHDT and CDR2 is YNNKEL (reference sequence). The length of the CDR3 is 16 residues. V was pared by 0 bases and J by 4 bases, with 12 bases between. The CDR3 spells CASSQDLSGGTGELFF. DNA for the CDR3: TGTGCCAGCAGCCAAGATCTTTCCGGGGGCACCGGGGAGCTGTTTTTT.

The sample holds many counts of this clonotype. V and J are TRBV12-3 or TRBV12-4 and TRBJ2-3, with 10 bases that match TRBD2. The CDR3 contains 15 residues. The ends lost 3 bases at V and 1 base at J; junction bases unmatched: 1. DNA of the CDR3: TGTGCCAGCAGTTTCAGCGGGGGGGGCACAGATACGCAGTATTTT. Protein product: CASSFSGGGTDTQYF.

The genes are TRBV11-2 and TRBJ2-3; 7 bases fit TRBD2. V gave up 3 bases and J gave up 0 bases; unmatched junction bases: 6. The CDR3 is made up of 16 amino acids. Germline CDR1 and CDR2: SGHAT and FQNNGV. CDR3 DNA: TGTGCCAGCAGCTTTCGCGGGAGAATGAGCACAGATACGCAGTATTTT. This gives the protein CASSFRGRMSTDTQYF.

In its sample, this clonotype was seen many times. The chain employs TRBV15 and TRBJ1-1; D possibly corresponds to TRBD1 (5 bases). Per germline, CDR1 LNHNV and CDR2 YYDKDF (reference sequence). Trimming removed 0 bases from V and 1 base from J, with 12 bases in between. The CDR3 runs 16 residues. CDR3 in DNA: TGTGCCACCAGCAGAGATCGTGCCGGGGGGAACACTGAAGCTTTCTTT. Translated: CATSRDRAGGNTEAFF. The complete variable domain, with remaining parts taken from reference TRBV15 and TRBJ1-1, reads DAMVIQNPRYQVTQFGKPVTLSCSQTLNHNVMYWYQQKSSQAPKLLFHYYDKDFNNEADTPDNFQSRRPNTSFCFLDIRSPGLGDTAMYLCATSRDRAGGNTEAFFGQGTRLTVV.

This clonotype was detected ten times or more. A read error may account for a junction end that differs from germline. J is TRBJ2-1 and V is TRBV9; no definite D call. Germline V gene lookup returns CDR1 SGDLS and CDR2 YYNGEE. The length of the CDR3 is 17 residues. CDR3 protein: CASSVGPVSPSHNEQFF. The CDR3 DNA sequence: TGTGCCAGCAGCGTAGGCCCCGTGTCCCCCTCCCACAATGAGCAGTTCTTC.

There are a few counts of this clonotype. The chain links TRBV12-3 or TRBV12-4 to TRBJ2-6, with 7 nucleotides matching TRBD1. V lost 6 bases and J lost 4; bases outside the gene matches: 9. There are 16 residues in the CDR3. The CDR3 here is CASRDNRGTGANVLTF. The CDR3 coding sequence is TGTGCCAGCAGAGATAACAGGGGAACCGGGGCCAACGTCCTGACTTTC.

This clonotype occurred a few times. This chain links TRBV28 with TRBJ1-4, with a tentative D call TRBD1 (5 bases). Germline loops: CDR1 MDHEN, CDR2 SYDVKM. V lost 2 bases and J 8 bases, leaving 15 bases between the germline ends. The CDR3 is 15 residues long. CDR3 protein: CASSLVASQGEKLFF. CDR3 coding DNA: TGTGCCAGCAGTTTAGTTGCGTCCCAGGGAGAAAAACTGTTTTTT.

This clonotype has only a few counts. The CDR3 loop is CASSFEDAEYNEQFF. Here the CDR3 DNA reads TGTGCCAGCAGCTTCGAGGACGCGGAGTACAATGAGCAGTTCTTC. The chain uses TRBV7-2 and TRBJ2-1; D ambiguous. The CDR3 consists of 15 residues. The germline V gene has CDR1 SGHTA and CDR2 FQGNSA. The V end lost 3 bases, the J end lost 4 bases, and 13 bases lay between the germline ends.

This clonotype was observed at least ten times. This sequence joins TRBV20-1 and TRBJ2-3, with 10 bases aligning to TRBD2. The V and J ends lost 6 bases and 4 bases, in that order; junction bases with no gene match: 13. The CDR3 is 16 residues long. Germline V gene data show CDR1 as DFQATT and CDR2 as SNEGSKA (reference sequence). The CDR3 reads CSAQLGISGGSDTQYF. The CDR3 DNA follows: TGCAGTGCCCAGCTGGGAATTAGCGGGGGGTCAGATACGCAGTATTTT.

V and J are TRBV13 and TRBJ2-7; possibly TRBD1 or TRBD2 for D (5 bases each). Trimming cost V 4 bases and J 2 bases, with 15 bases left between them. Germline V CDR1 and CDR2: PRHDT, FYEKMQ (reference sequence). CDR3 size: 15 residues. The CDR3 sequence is CASSWGEGLTYEQYF. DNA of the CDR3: TGTGCCAGCAGCTGGGGTGAGGGGCTGACCTACGAGCAGTACTTC.

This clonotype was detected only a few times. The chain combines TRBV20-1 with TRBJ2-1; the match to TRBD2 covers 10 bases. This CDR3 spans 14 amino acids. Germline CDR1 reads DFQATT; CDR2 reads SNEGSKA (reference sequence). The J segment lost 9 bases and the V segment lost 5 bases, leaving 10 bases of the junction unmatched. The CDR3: CSAWEREGGFEQFF. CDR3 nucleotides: TGCAGTGCTTGGGAGCGGGAGGGCGGTTTTGAGCAGTTCTTC.

CDR3 in DNA: TGTGCCAGCAGCCAACGACTAGCGGGAGCACAGTTCTTC. It translates to CASSQRLAGAQFF. The chain couples TRBV7-2 to TRBJ2-1; 12 bases are shared with TRBD2. Germline CDR1 reads SGHTA; CDR2 reads FQGNSA. This CDR3 is built from 13 residues. Trimming cost V 5 bases and J 13 bases; bases outside gene matches: 6.